This T cell receptor beta chain was sequenced in a study of radiation and T cells in renal cell carcinoma. The time point denotes: baseline pretreatment blood. The treatment here: 15 Gy SBRT to primary tumor, nephrectomy 4 weeks later. Radiation-treated patients gave blood at baseline, week 2 and week 4. Clear cell pathology was present in this patient's renal cell carcinoma. Sequencing used immunoSEQ multiplex PCR; TCRdb keeps in-frame clones, though not all of them. The sample has about 88,000 clones, around nine tenths seen once. Per the germline V gene, CDR1 is SGHVS and CDR2 is FQNEAQ. V gave up 4 bases and J gave up 8 bases, with 20 bases separating them. The CDR3 covers 15 residues.

The sequence came from a man in his forties or fifties with renal cell carcinoma. This rearrangement joins TRBV7-8 to TRBJ1-2; D possibly corresponds to TRBD1 (6 bases). The specimen was blood, collected from a patient whose treatment included radiotherapy and nephrectomy. The CDR3 region is CASSYLQGPSRGYTF. In nucleotides, the CDR3 is TGTGCCAGCAGCTACCTTCAGGGGCCTTCTAGGGGCTACACCTTC.